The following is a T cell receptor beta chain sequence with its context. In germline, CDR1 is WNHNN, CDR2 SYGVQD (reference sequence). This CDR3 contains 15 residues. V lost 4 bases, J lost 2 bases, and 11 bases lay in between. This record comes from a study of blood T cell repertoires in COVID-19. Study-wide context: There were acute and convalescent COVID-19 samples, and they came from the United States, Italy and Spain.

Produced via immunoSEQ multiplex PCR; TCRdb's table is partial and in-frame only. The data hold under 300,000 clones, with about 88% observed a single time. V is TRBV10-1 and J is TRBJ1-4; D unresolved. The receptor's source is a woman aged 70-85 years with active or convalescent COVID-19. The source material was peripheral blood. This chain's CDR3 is CASSGFSGTNEKLFF. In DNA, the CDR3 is TGCGCCAGCAGTGGGTTCTCCGGGACTAATGAAAAACTGTTTTTT.